One and the same sample provided the 30 T cell receptor beta chains below, sequenced in a study of CD8+CD57+ T cells in acquired aplastic anemia. Patients chosen for sequencing had shown CD8+CD57+ cell expansion by flow cytometry. The use of genomic DNA as template underpinned the TCR beta VDJ and CDR3 profiling. One entry per CDR3 protein, called by TCRdb with MiXCR from the reads. The sample carries roughly 250,000 distinct CDR3 sequences, approximately 79% recorded once. The sequenced material came from sorted CD4+, CD8+, or CD8+CD57+ T cells (not recorded which) from PBMCs. These receptors were obtained from a human donor with aplastic anemia.

Comment on this clonotype: The junction and the germline gene differ at one end; a read error may be behind it. This chain links TRBV7-9 with TRBJ2-3; D possibly uses TRBD1 or TRBD2 (6 bases each). The CDR3 spans 14 residues. Looked up from germline, CDR1 is SEHNR and CDR2 is FQNEAQ (reference sequence). The CDR3 region has the DNA TGTGCCAGCAGCTCCGCTCCGGGACACCGTTTAACTAGCTTT. Its protein is CASSSAPGHRLTSF.

The chain couples TRBV7-3 to TRBJ2-7; no clear D gene. The germline V gene encodes CDR1 SGHTA and CDR2 FQGTGA. The ends were cut back, 8 bases at V and 0 bases at J, with 26 bases in the middle. CDR3 length: 18 amino acids. CDR3 sequence reads: CASSRHPNAIAHSYEQYV. The CDR3 region has the DNA TGTGCCAGCTCAAGACATCCCAACGCCATTGCACACTCCTACGAGCAGTACGTC.

This chain joins TRBV7-8 and TRBJ2-5, with D perhaps matching TRBD1 or TRBD2 (5 bases each). From germline, CDR1 is SGHVS and CDR2 FQNEAQ. Trimming shortened V by 0 bases and J by 9 bases, and 17 bases separated the two germline ends. The CDR3 totals 15 residues. CDR3 nucleotide sequence: TGTGCCAGCAGCTTAGCCCACGGGACCGAAGCGCCCCAGTACTTC. Translating gives CASSLAHGTEAPQYF.

This chain uses TRBV10-3 with TRBJ2-7; D unclear. Trimming shortened V by 3 bases and J by 0 bases, and 12 bases separated the two germline ends. The CDR3 consists of 15 residues. Germline loops: CDR1 ENHRY, CDR2 SYGVKD. In DNA form, the CDR3 reads TGTGCCATCAGTGACCGAGAAACGAGCTCCTACGAGCAGTACTTC. This gives the protein CAISDRETSSYEQYF.

The chain is built from TRBV7-2 and TRBJ2-7, with 10 positions matching TRBD1. V lost 3 bases, J lost 4 bases, and 6 bases stayed unmatched. The CDR3 spans 15 residues. Germline loops: CDR1 SGHTA, CDR2 FQGNSA. The CDR3 region is CASSFRMGQGYEQYF. The CDR3 coding sequence is TGTGCCAGCAGCTTCCGGATGGGACAGGGGTACGAGCAGTACTTC.

V and J are TRBV7-9 and TRBJ2-1, with D possibly being TRBD2 (6 bases). The V end lost 9 bases, the J end lost 11 bases, and 29 bases lay between the germline ends. This CDR3 spans 16 amino acids. Germline CDR1 reads SEHNR; CDR2 reads FQNEAQ (reference sequence). CDR3 region: CASSIHSGAYNEQQFF. The CDR3 DNA reads TGTGCCAGTAGTATACATAGCGGAGCCTACAATGAGCAGCAGTTCTTC. Full variable domain (rest looked up from reference TRBV7-9 and TRBJ2-1): DTGVSQNPRHKITKRGQNVTFRCDPISEHNRLYWYRQTLGQGPEFLTYFQNEAQLEKSRLLSDRFSAERPKGSFSTLEIQRTEQGDSAMYLCASSIHSGAYNEQQFFGPGTRLTVL.

The V and J genes are TRBV6-1 and TRBJ2-1; TRBD2 aligns across 8 bases. Germline lookup yields CDR1 MNHNS and CDR2 SASEGT. CDR3 length equals 14 residues. V lost 7 bases and J lost 9; bases outside the gene matches: 11. This CDR3 is CASKVSGGGGEQFF. In DNA form, the CDR3 reads TGTGCCAGCAAGGTATCCGGGGGGGGAGGTGAGCAGTTCTTC.

The chain joins TRBV7-2 to TRBJ1-1; no clear D. V lost 4 bases and J lost 14, with 26 bases in between. Germline CDR1 reads SGHTA; CDR2 reads FQGNSA. This CDR3 has 15 amino acids. The CDR3 spells CASSYAYTEAFFGFF. In nucleotides, the CDR3 is TGTGCCAGCAGCTACGCTTACACTGAGGCCTTCTTTGGATTCTTT.

A remark on this clonotype: A junction end diverges from the germline sequence, so it may reflect a read error. The V call is TRBV24-1, the J call TRBJ1-2, with a tentative D call TRBD1 (6 bases). This CDR3 is built from 16 residues. Per the germline V gene, CDR1 is KGHDR and CDR2 is SFDVKD. The CDR3 sequence: CAISENKTGGADLTTF. DNA of the CDR3: TGTGCCATCAGTGAGAACAAAACGGGGGGGGCAGATCTAACCACGTTC.

As for this clonotype: Given the absence of the conserved phenylalanine or tryptophan at the CDR3 end, a read error is likely. It is unclear where the CDR3 begins or ends on the DNA, so no DNA is shown, and the CDR3 is as TCRdb lists it. The chain combines TRBV7-2 with TRBJ2-3; TRBD1 is taken as the D call from the table, unchecked against the DNA. Germline CDR1 reads SGHTA; CDR2 reads FQGNSA. From its first to its last residue, the CDR3 has 13 amino acids. This CDR3 is CASSLDLGARGYT.

The chain links TRBV7-2 to TRBJ2-1; a weak D match, TRBD2 (6 bases). The CDR3 runs to 16 residues. Germline CDR1 is SGHTA and CDR2 is FQGNSA. V lost 3 bases and J lost 8, with 20 bases in between. CDR3 amino acids: CASSFQRNGRTDEQFF. The CDR3 nucleotides read TGTGCCAGCAGCTTTCAAAGAAACGGGAGAACCGATGAGCAGTTCTTC.

As regards this clonotype: Relative to the germline gene, one junction end is altered; a read error may explain this. The chain combines TRBV19 with TRBJ1-5; D is possibly TRBD1 (5 bases). Germline CDR1 reads LNHDA; CDR2 reads SQIVND (reference sequence). The CDR3 spans 15 residues. Here the CDR3 reads CASSFPGQYNEPQHF. CDR3 sequence (DNA): TGTGCCAGCAGTTTTCCGGGGCAGTACAATGAGCCCCAGCATTTT. The full variable domain, its missing parts supplied by reference TRBV19 and TRBJ1-5, is DGGITQSPKYLFRKEGQNVTLSCEQNLNHDAMYWYRQDPGQGLRLIYYSQIVNDFQKGDIAEGYSVSREKKESFPLTVTSAQKNPTAFYLCASSFPGQYNEPQHFGDGTRLSIL.

The J gene is TRBJ2-7, the V gene TRBV7-8; possible D gene TRBD2, 6 bases. This CDR3 has 18 residues. With 0 bases removed from V and 1 base from J, the gap between germline ends came to 19 bases. In germline, CDR1 is SGHVS, CDR2 FQNEAQ. CDR3 in DNA: TGTGCCAGCAGCTTAGCGGGAGGTGCCGCAACGCTGTCCTACGAGCAGTACGTC. It codes for CASSLAGGAATLSYEQYV.

As for this clonotype: This CDR3 is missing its conserved last phenylalanine or tryptophan, likely due to a read error. The DNA is left out, because the CDR3 cannot be placed on it with certainty; the CDR3 is given as TCRdb lists it. The chain joins TRBV7-2 to TRBJ2-5; the listed D gene, TRBD1, was not tested against the DNA. Counting both end residues, the CDR3 totals 12 amino acids. Germline V CDR1 and CDR2: SGHTA, FQGNSA. CDR3 amino acids: CASSNAQGTQET.

The chain is built from TRBV29-1 and TRBJ1-2; TRBD1 matches at 11 bases. The trim removed 7 bases at V and 8 bases at J, leaving 12 bases unmatched. The CDR3 covers 14 residues. The germline gives CDR1 SQVTM, CDR2 ANQGSEA. The CDR3 DNA follows: TGCAGCGCCGGAGGCTTGGGACAGGGGGAAGGCTACACCTTC. Translating it yields CSAGGLGQGEGYTF.

This chain connects TRBV7-6 to TRBJ2-7, with 7 nucleotides matching TRBD2. With V trimmed by 1 base and J by 7 bases, 7 bases remained unmatched. The germline V gene encodes CDR1 SGHVS and CDR2 FNYEAQ. The CDR3 is 14 residues long. The CDR3 loop is CASSLDGGSDEQYF. CDR3 DNA: TGTGCCAGCAGCTTAGACGGGGGGAGCGATGAGCAGTACTTC.

The genes are TRBV2 and TRBJ2-3; 7 bases map to TRBD2. There are 13 residues in the CDR3. CDR1 is SNHLY, CDR2 FYNNEI, per germline. The CDR3 sequence: CTFGAGVTDTQYF. The CDR3, as DNA: TGTACCTTCGGGGCGGGGGTCACAGATACGCAGTATTTT.

On this clonotype itself: No conserved phenylalanine or tryptophan is present at the end of the CDR3, so a read error is the likely explanation. The DNA is omitted, as the CDR3 cannot be located on it reliably, and the CDR3 follows TCRdb's listing. The chain joins TRBV7-9 to TRBJ2-6; the table gives TRBD1 as D, unverified against the DNA. The CDR3 spans 8 amino acids, including both terminal residues. Germline assignment: CDR1 SEHNR and CDR2 FQNEAQ (reference sequence). CDR3 amino acids: CASSHGRQ.

This chain connects TRBV7-2 to TRBJ1-2; no firm D call. Germline-derived CDR1 and CDR2 are SGHTA and FQGNSA. The CDR3 is 16 residues long. V shed 1 base and J shed 11 bases, with 23 bases lying between them. CDR3 residues: CASSLGAGGTDTQYTF. The DNA for the CDR3 is TGTGCCAGCAGCTTAGGTGCGGGAGGCACAGATACGCAGTACACCTTC. Full variable domain (remainder filled in from reference TRBV7-2 and TRBJ1-2): GAGVSQSPSNKVTEKGKDVELRCDPISGHTALYWYRQSLGQGLEFLIYFQGNSAPDKSGLPSDRFSAERTGGSVSTLTIQRTQQEDSAVYLCASSLGAGGTDTQYTFGSGTRLTVV.

This clonotype was recorded once. The chain carries TRBV5-5 and TRBJ1-3; tentative D call: TRBD1 (5 bases). Trimming shortened V by 5 bases and J by 4 bases, and 13 bases separated the two germline ends. There are 14 residues in the CDR3. Germline V CDR1 and CDR2: SGHKS, YYEKEE (reference sequence). Written as DNA, the CDR3 is TGTGCCAGCAGTGAACGGGGCCGCGGAAACACCATATATTTT. As protein: CASSERGRGNTIYF.

The chain couples TRBV7-8 to TRBJ2-6; the D gene could be TRBD1 or TRBD2 (5 bases each). The CDR3 extends over 16 amino acids. V was clipped by 0 bases and J by 15 bases, with 21 bases between them. Germline CDR1 and CDR2: SGHVS and FQNEAQ. CDR3 amino acids: CASSLARNGAAHALTF. The CDR3 DNA sequence: TGTGCCAGCAGCTTAGCGCGAAACGGGGCGGCCCACGCCCTGACTTTC.

The V and J genes are TRBV9 and TRBJ2-1; the match to TRBD1 covers 8 bases. Germline V gene sequence: CDR1 SGDLS, CDR2 YYNGEE. The CDR3 extends over 16 amino acids. The V segment lost 3 bases and the J segment 12 bases; nucleotides outside the gene matches: 17. CDR3 sequence reads: CASSDAGTGFEERQFF. In DNA, the CDR3 is TGTGCCAGCAGCGATGCCGGGACAGGCTTTGAAGAGCGGCAGTTCTTC. The entire variable domain, with the rest obtained from reference TRBV9 and TRBJ2-1, is as follows: DSGVTQTPKHLITATGQRVTLRCSPRSGDLSVYWYQQSLDQGLQFLIQYYNGEERAKGNILERFSAQQFPDLHSELNLSSLELGDSALYFCASSDAGTGFEERQFFGPGTRLTVL.

In the case of this clonotype: In this CDR3 the conserved last residue, phenylalanine or tryptophan, is missing, so a read error is likely. It is unclear where the CDR3 begins or ends on the DNA, so no DNA is shown, and the CDR3 is as TCRdb lists it. This rearrangement joins TRBV9 to TRBJ1-2. The germline CDR1 and CDR2 sequences are SGDLS and YYNGEE. From its first to its last residue, the CDR3 has 13 amino acids. CDR3 protein: CASGEAGSVRYFV.

This chain uses TRBV29-1 with TRBJ1-1; TRBD1 aligns across 10 bases. The V gene's germline CDR1 is SQVTM and CDR2 ANQGSEA. Losses at the gene ends were 7 bases for V and 6 bases for J; bases not matched to a gene: 8. This CDR3 contains 13 residues. CDR3 in amino acids: CSGGTGEGSEAFF. Written as DNA, the CDR3 is TGCAGCGGGGGGACAGGGGAAGGGTCTGAAGCTTTCTTT.

The J gene is TRBJ1-3, the V gene TRBV20-1; D remains ambiguous. Germline CDR1 and CDR2: DFQATT and SNEGSKA (reference sequence). The CDR3 contains 14 residues. V was trimmed by 6 bases and J by 4 bases, leaving 16 bases between them. CDR3 loop: CSAGRTSGGNTIYF. CDR3 coding DNA: TGCAGTGCAGGGAGGACTAGCGGGGGAAACACCATATATTTT.

This clonotype was seen just once. At one end the junction does not follow the germline gene, possibly because of a read error. The chain uses TRBV7-3 and TRBJ2-1, with D maybe TRBD2 (6 bases). CDR1 is SGHTA and CDR2 is FQGTGA in the germline V gene. CDR3 length: 16 residues. CDR3 nucleotide sequence: TGTGCCAGCAGCATTAACAGAGGCGGGATAGGTACGCAGCATTTCTTC. Amino acid sequence: CASSINRGGIGTQHFF.

The chain recombines TRBV15 with TRBJ2-7; 9 positions agree with TRBD1. CDR1 LNHNV and CDR2 YYDKDF come from the germline V gene (reference sequence). CDR3 length equals 14 residues. With 4 bases clipped from V and 2 bases from J, the junction kept 3 bases outside the gene matches. In nucleotides, the CDR3 is TGTGCCACCAGCATAGGACAGGGGACCTACGAGCAGTACTTC. The encoded protein is CATSIGQGTYEQYF. The full variable domain, with the rest looked up from reference TRBV15 and TRBJ2-7, is DAMVIQNPRYQVTQFGKPVTLSCSQTLNHNVMYWYQQKSSQAPKLLFHYYDKDFNNEADTPDNFQSRRPNTSFCFLDIRSPGLGDTAMYLCATSIGQGTYEQYFGPGTRLTVT.

With regard to this clonotype: One junction end disagrees with the germline gene, perhaps due to a read error. The chain joins TRBV7-6 to TRBJ2-3, with D possibly matching TRBD1 (6 bases). This CDR3 is 14 amino acids long. CDR1 is SGHVS, CDR2 FNYEAQ, per germline. DNA for the CDR3: TGTGCCAGCAGCTTAGCGCACGGGACAAAAACGCCCCAGTTT. It encodes CASSLAHGTKTPQF.

Worth noting for this clonotype: A read error may account for a junction end that differs from germline. J is TRBJ2-7 and V is TRBV7-8; D is unresolved. The length of the CDR3 is 14 residues. Germline lookup yields CDR1 SGHVS and CDR2 FQNEAQ. CDR3 sequence (DNA): TGTGCCAGCAGTTACGCGCAAGGTAACGACGAGCAGTATTTC. This encodes CASSYAQGNDEQYF.

Comment on this clonotype: The junction does not match germline at one end; this may be a read error. The chain uses TRBV15 and TRBJ2-5; D is perhaps TRBD2 (6 bases). This CDR3 has 14 residues. CDR1 and CDR2 (germline): LNHNV, YYDKDF (reference sequence). CDR3 sequence (DNA): TGTGCCACCAGCAGAGGCAGCGGGCAAGCGACTCAGTCCTTC. Protein product: CATSRGSGQATQSF.